What follows are 15 T cell receptor beta chains derived from one specimen sequenced in a study of blood T cell repertoires in COVID-19. Profiled with immunoSEQ multiplex PCR; TCRdb holds only in-frame clones, not every one. This table has roughly 330,000 clones, 85% to 90% appearing once. The sample comprised PBMCs or T cells enriched from blood (not recorded which). The origin of the receptors is a woman under 30 who had recovered from COVID-19.

Remarks on this clone: Additional DNA sequences in this sample encode the identical CDR3. The rearrangement joins TRBV18 to TRBJ1-5; a possible D gene is TRBD1 (5 bases). V lost 3 bases, J lost 5 bases, and 8 bases lay in between. Germline V lookup: CDR1 KGHSH, CDR2 LQKENI. This CDR3 is 13 amino acids long. The CDR3 sequence is CASSPQGDQPQHF. As DNA, the CDR3 is TGTGCCAGCTCACCTCAGGGTGATCAGCCCCAGCATTTT.

This clone was observed a handful of times. The CDR3 spells CASSYNGYTF. For the CDR3, the DNA is TGTGCCAGCAGTTATAATGGCTACACCTTC. This sequence joins TRBV28 and TRBJ1-2; D is unresolved. In germline, CDR1 is MDHEN, CDR2 SYDVKM. The V and J ends lost 4 bases and 6 bases respectively, with 3 bases between them. The CDR3 covers 10 residues.

The rearrangement joins TRBV9 to TRBJ1-1; tentatively, D is TRBD1 (5 bases). The CDR3 is 14 residues long. Trimming removed 3 bases at V and 4 bases at J, with 13 bases between. The germline gives CDR1 SGDLS, CDR2 YYNGEE. In DNA form, the CDR3 reads TGTGCCAGCAGCGGGACAACCGTGGGCACTGAAGCTTTCTTT. This gives the protein CASSGTTVGTEAFF.

The chain couples TRBV10-3 to TRBJ1-5; D is unresolved. The CDR3 loop spans 14 amino acids. Trimming took 2 bases from V and 0 from J, leaving 5 bases between them. CDR1 is ENHRY, CDR2 SYGVKD, per germline. The CDR3 coding sequence is TGTGCCATCAGTGAGACAGATAGCAATCAGCCCCAGCATTTT. It translates to CAISETDSNQPQHF.

The chain has TRBV4-1 and TRBJ1-2; 11 nucleotides line up with TRBD1. Germline values: CDR1 MGHRA, CDR2 YSYEKL. The junction had 8 bases not matched to a gene; V was cut back by 1 base and J by 4 bases. The CDR3 spans 17 residues. The CDR3 nucleotides read TGCGCCAGCAGCCAAGCCGGGACAGGGGGGGTAAGCTATGGCTACACCTTC. It encodes CASSQAGTGGVSYGYTF.

The genes are TRBV11-1 and TRBJ2-7, with 11 bases fitting TRBD1. Looked up from germline, CDR1 is SGHAT and CDR2 is FQDESV (reference sequence). Germline trimming cut 8 bases from V and 4 bases from J; bases unmatched to any gene: 4. This CDR3 has 13 residues. The CDR3 DNA reads as TGTGCCAGCTCCGGGACAGGGGGGTACGAGCAGTACTTC. As protein: CASSGTGGYEQYF.

This chain connects TRBV6-5 to TRBJ2-5, with TRBD2 matching 13 bases. The V segment lost 4 bases and the J segment 5 bases; nucleotides outside the gene matches: 7. The CDR3 contains 16 residues. Germline V gene lookup returns CDR1 MNHEY and CDR2 SVGAGI. The CDR3 sequence: CASSFLLAGGPETQYF. The CDR3 bases are TGTGCCAGCAGTTTCCTACTAGCGGGGGGGCCGGAGACCCAGTACTTC.

In this sample, this clone turned up many times. CDR3 protein: CASRLGREIYNEQFF. Written as DNA, the CDR3 is TGTGCCAGCAGACTCGGCAGGGAAATCTACAATGAGCAGTTCTTC. This sequence joins TRBV6-5 and TRBJ2-1, with D tentatively TRBD1 (5 bases). V was cut by 6 bases and J by 3 bases, with 15 bases left in between. The CDR3 runs to 15 residues. Germline CDR1 MNHEY, CDR2 SVGAGI.

V and J are TRBV27 and TRBJ2-7, with TRBD2 identical over 12 bases. V dropped 5 bases and J dropped 4; count of bases not matched to a gene: 3. Germline CDR1 MNHEY, CDR2 SMNVEV (reference sequence). The CDR3 consists of 14 residues. Written as DNA, the CDR3 is TGTGCCAGCAGTCCCGGGACTAGCGGGTACGAGCAGTACTTC. It is translated as CASSPGTSGYEQYF.

The genes are TRBV10-3 and TRBJ1-1; D might be TRBD1 (5 bases). Trimming left V 6 bases short and J 7 bases short, with 12 bases between. The CDR3 is made up of 12 amino acids. Germline V gene sequence: CDR1 ENHRY, CDR2 SYGVKD. CDR3 coding DNA: TGTGCCATCAGGACAGCGTCTGTTGAAGCTTTCTTT. Translation gives CAIRTASVEAFF.

This clone has only a few counts. This rearrangement joins TRBV9 to TRBJ1-2; 7 bases align to TRBD1. CDR1 and CDR2 (germline): SGDLS, YYNGEE. J was trimmed by 3 bases and V by 1 base; bases with no gene match: 9. The CDR3 loop spans 16 amino acids. In nucleotides, the CDR3 is TGTGCCAGCAGCGTATATGCTTCAGGGGGTGACTATGGCTACACCTTC. Protein product: CASSVYASGGDYGYTF.

The V gene is TRBV9, the J gene TRBJ2-3, with D possibly matching TRBD1 (5 bases). The CDR3 covers 15 residues. Trimming cost V 3 bases and J 4 bases, with 15 bases left between them. Germline loops: CDR1 SGDLS, CDR2 YYNGEE. Here the CDR3 DNA reads TGTGCCAGCAGCGAGCAAGGACGCAGGGCAGATACGCAGTATTTT. Its protein product is CASSEQGRRADTQYF.

Here the CDR3 DNA reads TGTGCCAGCTCACCACTGGGGGGGGCCTGGGATGAGCAGTTCTTC. This encodes CASSPLGGAWDEQFF. V gene TRBV18 combines with J gene TRBJ2-1, with D possibly matching TRBD2 (7 bases). Between the trimmed V and J ends, which lost 1 base and 8 bases, there was a span of 15 bases. This CDR3 is 15 amino acids long. CDR1 is KGHSH, CDR2 LQKENI, per germline.

The chain has TRBV10-3 and TRBJ2-3; 7 bases are shared with TRBD1. CDR1 and CDR2 from the germline V gene are ENHRY and SYGVKD. V lost 2 bases to trimming and J lost 4 bases; unmatched junction nucleotides: 24. The CDR3 is 21 residues long. The DNA of the CDR3 is TGTGCCATCAGTGAGAGAGCCCCCGCCACCGGGACGAGGGGGCGTGCAGATACGCAGTATTTT. Encoded protein: CAISERAPATGTRGRADTQYF.

The chain joins TRBV6-5 to TRBJ2-2, with D hard to call. Germline CDR1 MNHEY, CDR2 SVGAGI. The V end was cut by 4 bases, the J end by 9 bases, with 12 bases between. The CDR3 has 13 amino acids. CDR3 sequence: CASSSDSHRELFF. The DNA of the CDR3 is TGTGCCAGCAGTTCAGACTCCCACCGGGAGCTGTTTTTT.